This TCR beta chain is from a study of response to subunit inactivated influenza vaccine. V lost 0 bases and J lost 9, with 30 bases in between. The germline CDR1 and CDR2 sequences are LGHNA and YSLEER. The CDR3 is made up of 19 amino acids. General study points: After each seasonal influenza vaccination, few new T cells are recruited, the authors suggested.

Via MiXCR, TCRdb re-called the RT-PCR reads, giving one row per CDR3 protein. The data show approximately 500,000 distinct CDR3 sequences, around 15% seen once. This clonotype was counted only a few times. Its specificity is unknown. Sample: PBMCs from blood, taken 11 to 12 days after vaccination. The TCR originated in a man aged 45 to 65 who received an inactivated influenza vaccine. This rearrangement joins TRBV4-3 to TRBJ2-7; D ambiguous. This chain's CDR3 is CASSQDTPGRNRPPTRQYF. DNA for the CDR3: TGCGCCAGCAGCCAAGATACCCCGGGCCGTAATCGCCCCCCCACTCGGCAGTACTTC.